This TCR beta chain was identified in a study of blood T cell repertoires in COVID-19. In the study overall: Material from acute and convalescent COVID-19 was sourced from the United States, Italy and Spain.

The germline V gene encodes CDR1 MDHEN and CDR2 SYDVKM. V gave up 1 base and J gave up 13 bases; unmatched junction bases: 6. The length of the CDR3 is 12 residues. Authors' analysis steps: Reference gene primer amplification gave nucleated cell count estimates. This table comes from immunoSEQ multiplex PCR, and its TCRdb copy is limited to in-frame clones, with some not included. The DNA was the basis for D and trimming; V, J and clone size are from that table. The sample includes 150,000 to 200,000 clones, approximately 89% of them seen just once. Sequencing was performed on peripheral blood. The receptor was isolated from a man in his 70s with acute or convalescent COVID-19. V and J are TRBV28 and TRBJ1-2, with TRBD1 matching over 7 bases. The DNA of the CDR3 is TGTGCCAGCAGTTTATTTACAGGGGATTTCACCTTC. Amino acids: CASSLFTGDFTF.